This T cell receptor (beta chain) was identified in a study of CD8+CD57+ T cells in acquired aplastic anemia (dated by TCRdb to between 2017 and 2018). Turning to the overall study: Extracted DNA from sorted CD4+ and CD8+ cells averaged 3.2 ug, ranging from about 0.2 to 30 ug. Healthy donor samples averaged roughly 9.9 million reads for CD4+ and about 11 million for CD8+ cells. Study-wide conclusions, independent of this receptor: Between patients and healthy controls, no significant difference in CD8+ Simpson's diversity was found (P=0.060). Around 27 CD8+ CDR3 sequences were shared between patients and controls but appeared highly expressed in patients and within their immunodominant clones.

TCR repertoires of sorted CD4+ and CD8+ blood T cells from severe aplastic anemia patients and healthy subjects were deep-sequenced in the study. Ficoll-Paque density gradient centrifugation was used to isolate peripheral blood mononuclear cells. Before DNA was extracted, CD4+ and CD8+ T cells were sorted using either FACS or magnetic beads. TCR beta VDJ combination and CDR3 sequence profiling used genomic DNA as the template. TCR repertoire sequencing was run on an Illumina HiSeq 2000. As for the original processing: Repertoires were assessed using TRBV/TRBJ rearrangement plots, CDR3 size and DJ length profiles, and Simpson's diversity index. The most abundant DNA sequence in the deep sequencing data was taken as the immunodominant clone. CDR3 amino acid sequences were checked for sharing across subjects and were also compared against the VDJdb database and published repertoires. TCRdb passed the public sequencing reads through fastp at Q25 and MiXCR, retaining productive beta sequences. When rows share a CDR3 protein, they turn into one entry using the most common DNA and genes. The V and J calls and clone size are TCRdb's, not the authors'. This sample comprises about 210,000 distinct CDR3 sequences, 34% of them detected only once. The biggest ten clones account for 1% to 1.3% of the sample.

As for this clonotype: The clone's antigen remains unknown. No quality values exist for individual bases; no much larger clone is one base distant.

The TCR comes from a human donor in good health, serving as a control. Input material: sorted CD4+, CD8+, or CD8+CD57+ T cells (not recorded which) from PBMCs.

The bases read TGTGCCAGCAGTTTGGTCCCCCCTGTGGTGTCGGGTGGCGAAGAGACCCAGTACTTC. Translated, this gives CASSLVPPVVSGGEETQYF. The rearrangement joined TRBV12-3 or TRBV12-4 to TRBJ2-5; confidence is insufficient to name the D gene. Counted from cysteine to phenylalanine, this CDR3 has 19 amino acids. Only the CDR3 DNA is retained, 57 bases long and in frame from the first base. V is cut by 3 bases and J by 3 bases, and the space between the germline ends is 26 bases.